The 11 T cell receptor beta chains in this list originate from one sample, sequenced in a study of early T cells in non-severe SARS-CoV-2 infection. TCRdb re-called the 5' RACE reads with MiXCR, one entry per CDR3 protein. The sample lists about 84,000 distinct CDR3 sequences, 9% to 14% occurring once. Sequencing was carried out using whole blood. Source of these receptors: an adult who was a healthcare worker with PCR-confirmed SARS-CoV-2 infection or an uninfected control (not recorded which).

J is TRBJ1-5 and V is TRBV28; 8 nucleotides match TRBD1. Germline CDR1 and CDR2: MDHEN and SYDVKM. The CDR3 totals 15 residues. V lost 8 bases to trimming and J lost 1 base; unmatched junction nucleotides: 7. This CDR3 reads CASVAGDRSNQPQHF. The CDR3 bases are TGTGCCAGCGTGGCGGGGGACAGGAGCAATCAGCCCCAGCATTTT.

This clonotype occurred a few times. The genes are TRBV2 and TRBJ2-5; D gene uncertain. V was cut by 7 bases and J by 4 bases, with 4 bases left in between. The CDR3 spans 10 residues. The germline V gene encodes CDR1 SNHLY and CDR2 FYNNEI. The CDR3 loop reads CASMIETQYF. CDR3 DNA sequence: TGTGCCAGCATGATAGAGACCCAGTACTTC.

This clonotype was seen a handful of times. This chain connects TRBV9 to TRBJ1-2; 7 bases line up with TRBD1. V dropped 4 bases and J dropped 7; count of bases not matched to a gene: 10. The CDR3 loop spans 14 amino acids. Germline assignment: CDR1 SGDLS and CDR2 YYNGEE. The CDR3 loop reads CASSFQQGKGGYTF. CDR3 bases: TGTGCCAGCAGCTTCCAACAGGGGAAGGGTGGCTACACCTTC.

This clonotype was picked up many times. This chain connects TRBV7-6 to TRBJ2-7; the D gene is possibly TRBD1 (6 bases). This CDR3 is 14 amino acids long. Trimming removed 5 bases from V and 3 bases from J, with 14 bases in between. Looked up from germline, CDR1 is SGHVS and CDR2 is FNYEAQ. The CDR3 protein is CASSPRTANYEQYF. As DNA, the CDR3 is TGTGCCAGCAGCCCAAGGACAGCTAACTACGAGCAGTACTTC.

Only a few counts were recorded for this clonotype. The genes are TRBV9 and TRBJ2-3, with D uncertain. V gave up 3 bases and J gave up 2 bases, with 7 bases separating them. Germline CDR1 reads SGDLS; CDR2 reads YYNGEE. The CDR3 sequence is 13 residues long. The CDR3 DNA reads TGTGCCAGCAGCGAAGGAACCACAGATACGCAGTATTTT. Translation gives CASSEGTTDTQYF.

The genes are TRBV30 and TRBJ2-7, with D maybe TRBD2 (7 bases). The CDR3 sequence is 13 residues long. Germline CDR1 GTSNPN, CDR2 SVGIG (reference sequence). Deletions cut 2 bases from V and 7 bases from J, with 15 bases between. CDR3 protein: CAWSLGGVDEQYF. The DNA of the CDR3 is TGTGCCTGGAGTCTAGGGGGGGTAGATGAGCAGTACTTC.

This clonotype was picked up many times. The chain has TRBV2 and TRBJ1-3; D is uncertain. The CDR3 spans 11 residues. Germline assignment: CDR1 SNHLY and CDR2 FYNNEI. V lost 10 bases, J lost 2 bases, and 6 bases lay in between. In DNA, the CDR3 is TGTGCCAACAAACCTGGAAACACCATATATTTT. This sequence encodes CANKPGNTIYF.

The chain is built from TRBV29-1 and TRBJ1-6, with D unclear. V lost 4 bases and J 14 bases, leaving 12 bases between the germline ends. Germline CDR1 and CDR2: SQVTM and ANQGSEA. The CDR3 runs 11 residues. CDR3: CSVAEGGTLHF. The CDR3 nucleotides read TGCAGCGTTGCAGAGGGAGGCACCCTCCACTTT.

The chain combines TRBV5-1 with TRBJ2-5; possible D gene TRBD2, 5 bases. The length of the CDR3 is 16 residues. CDR1 and CDR2 from the germline V gene are SGHRS and YFSETQ. V lost 0 bases and J lost 2, with 14 bases in between. CDR3: CASSLAGKGGQETQYF. The DNA of the CDR3 is TGCGCCAGCAGCTTGGCCGGAAAGGGCGGGCAAGAGACCCAGTACTTC.

As regards this clonotype: Just one base apart from a much larger clone, this may be a read error. The chain uses TRBV3-1 and TRBJ1-6; 8 bases map to TRBD1. CDR1 is LGHDT and CDR2 is YNNKEL in the germline V gene (reference sequence). This CDR3 contains 14 residues. The junction had 9 bases not matched to a gene; V was cut back by 7 bases and J by 10 bases. The CDR3 DNA is TGTGCCAGCAAACCCGACAGGGGTAACTCACCCCTCCACTTT. The encoded protein is CASKPDRGNSPLHF.

This chain joins TRBV30 and TRBJ2-3, with TRBD2 matching over 14 bases. The germline V gene encodes CDR1 GTSNPN and CDR2 SVGIG (reference sequence). The CDR3 totals 16 residues. With 8 bases clipped from V and 2 bases from J, the junction kept 9 bases outside the gene matches. CDR3 protein: CARGTSGGFDTDTQYF. As DNA, the CDR3 is TGTGCCCGCGGGACTAGCGGGGGCTTCGACACAGATACGCAGTATTTT.